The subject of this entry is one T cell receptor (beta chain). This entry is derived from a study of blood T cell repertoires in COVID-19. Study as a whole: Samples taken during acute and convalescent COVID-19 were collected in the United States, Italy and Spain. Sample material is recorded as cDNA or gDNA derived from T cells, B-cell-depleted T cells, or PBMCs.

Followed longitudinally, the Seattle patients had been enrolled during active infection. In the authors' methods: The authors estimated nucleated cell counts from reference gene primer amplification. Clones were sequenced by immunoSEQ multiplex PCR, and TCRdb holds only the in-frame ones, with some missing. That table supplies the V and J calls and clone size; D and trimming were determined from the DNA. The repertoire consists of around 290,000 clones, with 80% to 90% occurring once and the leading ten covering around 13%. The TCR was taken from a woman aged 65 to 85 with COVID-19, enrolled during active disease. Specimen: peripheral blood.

CDR3 region: CASSLYRGPYEQYF. CDR3 coding DNA: TGTGCCAGCAGTTTATACAGGGGACCCTACGAGCAGTACTTC. The chain joins TRBV27 to TRBJ2-7; 7 bases are shared with TRBD1. J lost 2 bases, V lost 1 base, and 2 bases had no gene match. The CDR3 spans 14 residues. Germline-derived CDR1 and CDR2 are MNHEY and SMNVEV (reference sequence).